This is a list of T cell receptor beta chains from one sample in a study of pediatric ulcerative colitis. Assay: immunoSEQ multiplex PCR; the TCRdb copy retains only in-frame clones and omits some. The table includes fewer than 12,000 clones, about four fifths detected once. Sequenced sample: gut tissue. These receptors were obtained from a girl aged 5 to 17 who was a control in a study of pediatric ulcerative colitis. The CDR3 runs from the conserved cysteine through the conserved F or W.

v_call cdr3_aa
TRBV30 CAWSRDRGANQPQHF
TRBV6-1 CASSPGLVHNEQFF
TRBV4-3 CASSQESLGGYEQYF
TRBV4-2 CASSALGETQYF
TRBV11-2 CASSFRGATGELFF
TRBV28 CASNTGFYGYTF
TRBV6-5 CASSPLGPGTEAFF
TRBV30 CAWTSGNYEQYF
TRBV5-1 CASSLGGIGNEQFF
TRBV7-9 CASSLTRTGTVELFF
TRBV20-1 CSARAGTSEYF
TRBV7-2 CASTLWVTSYEQYF
TRBV9 CASSVEVGGTDTQYF
TRBV10-3 CAIRETLAGGVADTQYF
TRBV6-5 CASGTLNEQFF
TRBV28 CASSLVTASTGELFF
TRBV19 CASSIDLGGYGYTF
TRBV5-1 CASSLGSGRANEQFF
TRBV7-9 CASSLSDGDYGYTF
TRBV6-6 CASSSGLSYGYTF
TRBV9 CASSPGWDSGNTIYF
TRBV7-2 CASSSRRALDTEAFF
TRBV7-8 CASSFSPATSTDTQYF
TRBV18 CASSPTWGNEQFF
TRBV7-9 CASSLTLAGAGEQYF
TRBV27 CASSDDGPYEQYF
TRBV7-9 CASSSSGFDNQPQHF
TRBV28 CASSPTWDEKLFF
TRBV10-3 CAISEGDRFAYEQYF
TRBV2 CASVGQVFSGNTIYF
TRBV14 CASKIAGSASEQFF
TRBV4-2 CASSPLLRTNEQFF
TRBV5-1 CASSLYALGEGPGNTIYF
TRBV7-6 CASSLVRDAETQYF
TRBV6-4 CASSDGLAGQTGELFF
TRBV6-1 CASSEGLAEGYEQYF
TRBV15 CATSSPPGGIRETQYF
TRBV6-4 CASSDRDNTEAFF
TRBV7-2 CASSLALRGLYEQYF
TRBV10-1 CASSPGLAGEAGGDEQFF
TRBV6-6 CASRGLAGGFDEQYF
TRBV5-4 CASSLPRGTEQTEAFF
TRBV2 CASSGWTGMNYGYTF
TRBV27 CASSRDSNNSPLHF
TRBV7-2 CASSPGGLAGVSGANVLTF
TRBV27 CASRSGTATNEKLFF
TRBV2 CASRVQGGEKLFF
TRBV11-2 CASSFITGETNTGELFF
TRBV6-1 CASSEDQTGAQYF
TRBV19 CASSPLAGGSYGYTF
TRBV9 CASSVRYTGELFF
TRBV6-6 CASSFSARTGSEAFF
TRBV28 CASSWGGGQGPIEQYF